The clone carrying this T cell receptor beta chain was detected once. Only in-frame clones appear in the TCRdb table, and some are missing; sequencing was by immunoSEQ multiplex PCR. The table includes about 120,000 clones, around 92% detected once. This record belongs to a study of control samples from healthy donors and cancer patients. Trimming removed 4 bases at V and 0 bases at J, with 11 bases between. This CDR3 spans 15 amino acids. Germline V gene data show CDR1 as MNHEY and CDR2 as SVGAGI. Source material: PBMCs. This sequence joins TRBV6-5 and TRBJ2-3, with D uncertain. This TCR came from an older man with head and neck cancer. The CDR3 protein is CASSLERLSTDTQYF. In nucleotides, the CDR3 is TGTGCCAGCAGTTTAGAACGGCTTAGCACAGATACGCAGTATTTT.